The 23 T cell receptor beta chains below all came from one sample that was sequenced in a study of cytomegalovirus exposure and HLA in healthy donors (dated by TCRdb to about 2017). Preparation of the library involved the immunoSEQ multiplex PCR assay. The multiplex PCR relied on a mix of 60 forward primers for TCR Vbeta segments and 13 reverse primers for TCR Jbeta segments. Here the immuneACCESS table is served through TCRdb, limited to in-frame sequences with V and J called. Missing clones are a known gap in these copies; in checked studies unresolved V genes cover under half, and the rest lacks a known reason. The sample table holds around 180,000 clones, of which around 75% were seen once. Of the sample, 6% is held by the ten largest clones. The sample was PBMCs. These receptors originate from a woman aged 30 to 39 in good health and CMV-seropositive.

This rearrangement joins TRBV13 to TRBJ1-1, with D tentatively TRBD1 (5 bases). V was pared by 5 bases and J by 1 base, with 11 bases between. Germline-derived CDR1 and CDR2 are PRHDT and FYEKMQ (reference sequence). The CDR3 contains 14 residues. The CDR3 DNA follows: TGTGCCAGCAGCGTAAGACAGCCGAACACTGAAGCTTTCTTT. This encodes CASSVRQPNTEAFF. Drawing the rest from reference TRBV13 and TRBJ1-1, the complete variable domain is AAGVIQSPRHLIKEKRETATLKCYPIPRHDTVYWYQQGPGQDPQFLISFYEKMQSDKGSIPDRFSAQQFSDYHSELNMSSLELGDSALYFCASSVRQPNTEAFFGQGTRLTVV.

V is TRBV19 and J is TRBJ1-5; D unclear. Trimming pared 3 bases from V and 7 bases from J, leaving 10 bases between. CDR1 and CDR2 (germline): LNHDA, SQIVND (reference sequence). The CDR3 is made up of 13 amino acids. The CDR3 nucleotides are TGTGCCAGTAGTATTGACCCGCGGCAGCCCCAGCATTTT. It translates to CASSIDPRQPQHF.

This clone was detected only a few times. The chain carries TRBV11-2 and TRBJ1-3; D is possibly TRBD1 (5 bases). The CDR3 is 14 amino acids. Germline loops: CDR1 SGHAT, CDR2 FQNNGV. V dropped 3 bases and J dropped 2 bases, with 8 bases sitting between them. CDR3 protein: CASSFAGPGNTIYF. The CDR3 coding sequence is TGTGCCAGCAGCTTTGCAGGGCCTGGAAACACCATATATTTT. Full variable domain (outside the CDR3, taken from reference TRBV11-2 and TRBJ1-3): EAGVAQSPRYKIIEKRQSVAFWCNPISGHATLYWYQQILGQGPKLLIQFQNNGVVDDSQLPKDRFSAERLKGVDSTLKIQPAKLEDSAVYLCASSFAGPGNTIYFGEGSWLTVV.

The CDR3 loop is CASSWEDTYDEQFF. The CDR3 DNA sequence: TGCGCCAGCAGCTGGGAGGACACTTACGATGAGCAGTTCTTC. The chain is built from TRBV5-1 and TRBJ2-1; D possibly corresponds to TRBD2 (6 bases). V lost 3 bases to trimming and J lost 8 bases, with 15 bases between them. The germline gives CDR1 SGHRS, CDR2 YFSETQ. The CDR3 is made up of 14 amino acids.

The CDR3 here is CASIPPGGYHSPLHF. The DNA for the CDR3 is TGTGCCAGCATCCCTCCAGGGGGATATCATTCACCCCTCCACTTT. The gene calls are TRBV6-1 and TRBJ1-6, with 7 positions matching TRBD1. The CDR3 sequence is 15 residues long. The V gene's germline CDR1 is MNHNS and CDR2 SASEGT. V lost 7 bases to trimming and J lost 8 bases; unmatched junction nucleotides: 11.

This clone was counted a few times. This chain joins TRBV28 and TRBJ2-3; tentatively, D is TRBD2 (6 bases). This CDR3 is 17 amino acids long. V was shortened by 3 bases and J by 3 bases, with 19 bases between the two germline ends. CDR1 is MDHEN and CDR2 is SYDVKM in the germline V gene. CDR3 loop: CASSLIVAGPGTDTQYF. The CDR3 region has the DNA TGTGCCAGCAGTTTGATTGTCGCGGGACCGGGGACAGATACGCAGTATTTT.

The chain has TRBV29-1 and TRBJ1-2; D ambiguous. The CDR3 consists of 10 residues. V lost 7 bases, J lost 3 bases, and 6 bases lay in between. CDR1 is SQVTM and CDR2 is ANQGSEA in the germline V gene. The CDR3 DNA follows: TGCAGCGGCTATGACTATGGCTACACCTTC. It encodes CSGYDYGYTF.

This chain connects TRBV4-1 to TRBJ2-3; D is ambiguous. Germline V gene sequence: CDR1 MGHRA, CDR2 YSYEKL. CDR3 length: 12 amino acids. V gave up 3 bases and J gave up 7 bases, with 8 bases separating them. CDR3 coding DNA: TGCGCCAGCAGCCATAGTTGTCATACGCAGTATTTT. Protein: CASSHSCHTQYF.

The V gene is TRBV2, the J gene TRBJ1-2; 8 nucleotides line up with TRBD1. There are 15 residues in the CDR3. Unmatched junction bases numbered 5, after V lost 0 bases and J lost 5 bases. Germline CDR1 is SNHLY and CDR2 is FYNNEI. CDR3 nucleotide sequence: TGTGCCAGCAGTGAAGCGCAGGGGGCCGCATATGGCTACACCTTC. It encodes CASSEAQGAAYGYTF.

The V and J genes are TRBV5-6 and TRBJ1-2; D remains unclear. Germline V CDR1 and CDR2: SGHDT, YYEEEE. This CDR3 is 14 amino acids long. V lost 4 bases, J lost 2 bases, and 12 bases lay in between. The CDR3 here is CASSPRPQNYGYTF. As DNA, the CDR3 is TGTGCCAGCAGCCCACGCCCCCAGAACTATGGCTACACCTTC. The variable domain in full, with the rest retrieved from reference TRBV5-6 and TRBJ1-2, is DAGVTQSPTHLIKTRGQQVTLRCSPKSGHDTVSWYQQALGQGPQFIFQYYEEEERQRGNFPDRFSGHQFPNYSSELNVNALLLGDSALYLCASSPRPQNYGYTFGSGTRLTVV.

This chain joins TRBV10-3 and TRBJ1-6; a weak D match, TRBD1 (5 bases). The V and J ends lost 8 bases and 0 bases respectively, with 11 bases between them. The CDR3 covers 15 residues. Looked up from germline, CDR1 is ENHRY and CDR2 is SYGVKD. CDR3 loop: CAIGGGSSYNSPLHF. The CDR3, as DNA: TGTGCCATCGGCGGGGGGAGCTCCTATAATTCACCCCTCCACTTT.

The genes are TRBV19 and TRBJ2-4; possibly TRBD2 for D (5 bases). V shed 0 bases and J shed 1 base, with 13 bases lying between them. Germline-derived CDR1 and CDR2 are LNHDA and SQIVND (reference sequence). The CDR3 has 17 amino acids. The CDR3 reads CASSIDLETGAKNIQYF. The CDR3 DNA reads TGTGCCAGTAGTATAGATCTCGAGACGGGGGCCAAAAACATTCAGTACTTC.

The CDR3 DNA is TGTGCCAGCAGCCCCAGCGGGGGTGCTGGAAACACCATATATTTT. Translated, it gives CASSPSGGAGNTIYF. V and J are TRBV5-6 and TRBJ1-3; D perhaps matches TRBD1 (5 bases). Germline lookup yields CDR1 SGHDT and CDR2 YYEEEE. Deletions cut 4 bases from V and 2 bases from J, with 13 bases between. The CDR3 spans 15 residues.

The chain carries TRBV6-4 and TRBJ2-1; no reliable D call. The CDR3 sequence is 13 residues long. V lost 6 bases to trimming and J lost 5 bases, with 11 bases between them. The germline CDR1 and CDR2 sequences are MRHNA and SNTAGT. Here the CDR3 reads CASSLELDNEQFF. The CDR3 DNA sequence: TGTGCCAGCAGCTTAGAATTAGACAATGAGCAGTTCTTC.

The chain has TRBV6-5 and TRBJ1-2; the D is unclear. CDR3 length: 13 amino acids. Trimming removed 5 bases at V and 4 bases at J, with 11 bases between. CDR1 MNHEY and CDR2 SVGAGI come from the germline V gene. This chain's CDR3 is CASSAGGIYGYTF. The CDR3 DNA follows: TGTGCCAGCAGTGCAGGCGGGATCTATGGCTACACCTTC.

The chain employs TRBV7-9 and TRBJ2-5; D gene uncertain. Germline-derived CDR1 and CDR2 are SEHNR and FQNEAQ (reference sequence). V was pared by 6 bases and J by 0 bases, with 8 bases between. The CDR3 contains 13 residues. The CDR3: CASSDTNQETQYF. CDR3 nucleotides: TGTGCCAGCAGTGACACGAACCAAGAGACCCAGTACTTC.

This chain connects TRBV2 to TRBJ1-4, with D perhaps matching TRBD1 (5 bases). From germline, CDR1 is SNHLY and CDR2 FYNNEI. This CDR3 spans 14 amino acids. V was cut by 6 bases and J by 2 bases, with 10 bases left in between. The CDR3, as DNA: TGTGCCAGCAGCCGGGGGAATACTAATGAAAAACTGTTTTTT. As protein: CASSRGNTNEKLFF.

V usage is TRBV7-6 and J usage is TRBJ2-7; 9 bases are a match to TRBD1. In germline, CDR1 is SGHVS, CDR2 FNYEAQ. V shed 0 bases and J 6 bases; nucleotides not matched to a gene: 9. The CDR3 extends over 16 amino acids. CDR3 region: CASSLALGQGWSEQYF. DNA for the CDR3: TGTGCCAGCAGCTTAGCGCTGGGACAGGGTTGGTCCGAGCAGTACTTC.

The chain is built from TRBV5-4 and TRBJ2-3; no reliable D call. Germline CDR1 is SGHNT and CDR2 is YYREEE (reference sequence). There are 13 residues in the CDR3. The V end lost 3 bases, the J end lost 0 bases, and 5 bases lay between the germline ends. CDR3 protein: CASSSTSTDTQYF. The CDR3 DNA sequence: TGTGCCAGCAGCTCGACTAGCACAGATACGCAGTATTTT.

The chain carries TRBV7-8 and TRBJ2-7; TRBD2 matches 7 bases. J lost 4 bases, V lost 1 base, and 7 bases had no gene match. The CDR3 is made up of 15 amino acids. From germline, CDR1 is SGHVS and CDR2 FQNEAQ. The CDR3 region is CASSLGGGSVYEQYF. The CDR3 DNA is TGTGCCAGCAGCTTAGGCGGCGGGAGCGTGTACGAGCAGTACTTC.

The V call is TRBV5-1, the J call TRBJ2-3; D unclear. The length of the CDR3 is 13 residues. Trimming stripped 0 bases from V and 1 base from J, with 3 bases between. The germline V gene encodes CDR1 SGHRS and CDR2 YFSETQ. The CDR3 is CASSLAGTDTQYF. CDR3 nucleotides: TGCGCCAGCAGCTTGGCTGGCACAGATACGCAGTATTTT.

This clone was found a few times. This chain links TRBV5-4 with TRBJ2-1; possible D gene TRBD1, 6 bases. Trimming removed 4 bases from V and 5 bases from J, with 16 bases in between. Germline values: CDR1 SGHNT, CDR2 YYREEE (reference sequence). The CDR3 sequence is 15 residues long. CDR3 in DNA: TGTGCCAGCAGCCCGCGAAACCACAGGGACAATGAGCAGTTCTTC. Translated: CASSPRNHRDNEQFF.

The chain's CDR3 is CASSLAPRGELFF. CDR3 nucleotides: TGTGCCAGCAGCTTAGCCCCTAGGGGGGAGCTGTTTTTT. This chain uses TRBV7-2 with TRBJ2-2, with D unclear. V was trimmed by 0 bases and J by 8 bases, leaving 7 bases between them. The CDR3 is 13 residues long. Germline CDR1 reads SGHTA; CDR2 reads FQGNSA.